The 30 T cell receptor beta chains in this list originate from one sample, sequenced in a study of blood T cells in healthy people across ages. Combining a sample-barcoded 5' primer with a J-beta primer mix, a second PCR ran for roughly 6 to 12 cycles. TCRdb recomputed calls from the 5' RACE reads with MiXCR, one row per CDR3 protein. The data show roughly 800,000 distinct CDR3 sequences, about 53% seen once. The material sequenced was blood. The receptors stem from an older man in good health.

The chain recombines TRBV20-1 with TRBJ2-7, with TRBD2 identical over 11 bases. The CDR3 spans 15 residues. Germline CDR1 reads DFQATT; CDR2 reads SNEGSKA (reference sequence). V shed 3 bases and J 3 bases; nucleotides not matched to a gene: 7. The CDR3 sequence: CSARLGLAALYEQYF. DNA of the CDR3: TGCAGTGCTAGGTTGGGACTAGCGGCACTCTACGAGCAGTACTTC.

With regard to this clonotype: This may be a read error, as it is one base from a much larger clone. V is TRBV29-1 and J is TRBJ2-7; D is possibly TRBD1 or TRBD2 (6 bases each). CDR3 size: 12 residues. Germline-derived CDR1 and CDR2 are SQVTM and ANQGSEA. V lost 7 bases to trimming and J lost 5 bases, with 15 bases between them. As DNA, the CDR3 is TGCAGCGCCAAGGGGGGTGCCGACGAGCAGTACTTC. Its protein is CSAKGGADEQYF.

This rearrangement joins TRBV25-1 to TRBJ1-1; no firm D call. V was shortened by 6 bases and J by 8 bases, with 16 bases between the two germline ends. This CDR3 has 13 residues. Germline CDR1 MGHDK, CDR2 SYGVNS. The CDR3 loop is CASREQWFPEAFF. DNA for the CDR3: TGTGCCAGCAGGGAACAATGGTTTCCAGAAGCTTTCTTT.

Points on this clonotype: A read error may produce the germline difference seen at one junction end. The rearrangement uses TRBV7-9 and TRBJ2-7; 9 bases align to TRBD2. This CDR3 is built from 16 residues. The germline gives CDR1 SEHNR, CDR2 FQNEAQ (reference sequence). The CDR3, as DNA: TGTGCTAGCAGCTTAAAAAAGGCGGGAGGGAACTACGAGCAGTACTTC. This translates into CASSLKKAGGNYEQYF.

The chain joins TRBV6-6 to TRBJ2-5; possible D gene TRBD1, 6 bases. Looked up from germline, CDR1 is MNHNY and CDR2 is SVGAGI (reference sequence). This CDR3 has 13 residues. V lost 6 bases and J lost 4, with 12 bases in between. CDR3 residues: CASRIQGRETQYF. CDR3 in DNA: TGTGCCAGCAGGATACAGGGCAGAGAGACCCAGTACTTC.

This clonotype was recorded a few times. The chain links TRBV5-6 to TRBJ2-1; the D is unclear. Trimming took off 4 bases at V and 10 bases at J, with 15 bases between the two ends. This CDR3 contains 13 residues. CDR1 is SGHDT and CDR2 is YYEEEE in the germline V gene. The CDR3, as DNA: TGTGCCAGCAGCAAACCTCTGGGCGAAGAGCAGTTCTTC. This gives the protein CASSKPLGEEQFF.

The chain combines TRBV4-2 with TRBJ1-1; D call uncertain. This CDR3 is built from 12 residues. Germline V CDR1 and CDR2: LGHNA, YNFKEQ. V shed 1 base and J shed 10 bases, with 10 bases lying between them. Written as DNA, the CDR3 is TGTGCCAGCAGCCAAGTGCCTAGCCGAGCTTTCTTT. Translating it yields CASSQVPSRAFF.

This clonotype was recorded a few times. The chain uses TRBV20-1 and TRBJ2-3, with 11 bases lining up with TRBD2. This CDR3 is 15 amino acids long. Trimming cost V 6 bases and J 6 bases; bases outside gene matches: 11. Germline-derived CDR1 and CDR2 are DFQATT and SNEGSKA (reference sequence). CDR3 protein: CSANKGTSGGDTQYF. CDR3 sequence (DNA): TGCAGTGCCAATAAGGGGACTAGCGGAGGGGATACGCAGTATTTT.

This clonotype was observed a few times. The rearrangement joins TRBV5-1 to TRBJ2-5; 14 nucleotides match TRBD2. The CDR3 has 16 amino acids. CDR1 and CDR2 from the germline V gene are SGHRS and YFSETQ. Germline trimming cut 3 bases from V and 2 bases from J; bases unmatched to any gene: 3. The CDR3 sequence: CASSYRLAGGQETQYF. The CDR3 coding sequence is TGCGCCAGCAGCTACCGACTAGCGGGAGGGCAAGAGACCCAGTACTTC.

This sequence joins TRBV28 and TRBJ2-7; perhaps TRBD1 as D (5 bases). CDR1 is MDHEN, CDR2 SYDVKM, per germline. The CDR3 runs 14 residues. V lost 0 bases and J lost 3, with 9 bases in between. CDR3 sequence reads: CASSLWDTHYEQYF. CDR3 nucleotide sequence: TGTGCCAGCAGTTTATGGGACACCCACTACGAGCAGTACTTC.

The chain couples TRBV11-2 to TRBJ2-7, with 9 nucleotides matching TRBD2. The junction had 6 bases not matched to a gene; V was cut back by 3 bases and J by 0 bases. The CDR3 consists of 16 residues. Germline V gene sequence: CDR1 SGHAT, CDR2 FQNNGV. The CDR3 sequence: CASSFPATSGSYEQYF. CDR3 DNA sequence: TGTGCCAGCAGCTTCCCCGCGACTAGCGGCTCCTACGAGCAGTACTTC.

The CDR3 loop is CSARTSGRINEQFF. The CDR3 nucleotides are TGCAGTGCCAGAACTAGCGGGAGGATCAATGAGCAGTTCTTC. The genes are TRBV20-1 and TRBJ2-1; TRBD2 aligns across 12 bases. V lost 6 bases, J lost 6 bases, and 6 bases stayed unmatched. The CDR3 is 14 amino acids. The germline V gene has CDR1 DFQATT and CDR2 SNEGSKA (reference sequence).

The chain couples TRBV29-1 to TRBJ2-7, with D perhaps TRBD1 (6 bases). This CDR3 has 15 amino acids. Trimming removed 4 bases from V and 2 bases from J, with 18 bases in between. Germline values: CDR1 SQVTM, CDR2 ANQGSEA. This CDR3 reads CSVGLAGRGPYEQYF. The DNA for the CDR3 is TGCAGCGTTGGACTTGCGGGCAGGGGCCCCTACGAGCAGTACTTC.

This clonotype was counted a few times. The rearrangement joins TRBV5-1 to TRBJ2-1; TRBD2 is a possible D gene (5 bases). The ends were cut back, 4 bases at V and 3 bases at J, with 17 bases in the middle. Germline V gives CDR1 SGHRS, CDR2 YFSETQ. CDR3 length equals 16 residues. The CDR3 here is CASSDPGFPYYNEQFF. The CDR3 DNA follows: TGCGCCAGCAGCGATCCGGGATTCCCTTACTACAATGAGCAGTTCTTC.

This clonotype was seen only a few times. J is TRBJ2-6 and V is TRBV29-1, with D tentatively TRBD2 (6 bases). Germline V lookup: CDR1 SQVTM, CDR2 ANQGSEA. CDR3 length equals 14 residues. V was trimmed by 3 bases and J by 2 bases, leaving 8 bases between them. In nucleotides, the CDR3 is TGCAGCGTTGACGGGGAGGCTGGGGCCAACGTCCTGACTTTC. This sequence encodes CSVDGEAGANVLTF.

The rearrangement joins TRBV6-2 or TRBV6-3 to TRBJ2-5; D assignment may be TRBD1 or TRBD2 (5 bases each). The J call may be faulty, since TRBJ2-7 better matches the DNA end. Germline V gives CDR1 MNHEY, CDR2 SVGEGT. There are 12 residues in the CDR3. The CDR3 region is CASSYGAGEQYF. CDR3 sequence (DNA): TGTGCCAGCAGTTATGGGGCGGGCGAGCAGTACTTC.

J is TRBJ2-7 and V is TRBV5-6; 7 bases line up with TRBD1. CDR1 and CDR2 (germline): SGHDT, YYEEEE. J was trimmed by 1 base and V by 4 bases; bases with no gene match: 5. The CDR3 is 14 residues long. The chain's CDR3 is CASSIQGSSYEQYF. The CDR3 bases are TGTGCCAGCAGCATACAGGGGTCATCCTACGAGCAGTACTTC.

This clonotype was seen a few times. The chain combines TRBV6-6 with TRBJ1-1; D gene ambiguous. CDR1 is MNHNY, CDR2 SVGAGI, per germline (reference sequence). Trimming cost V 7 bases and J 2 bases, with 20 bases left between them. This CDR3 is 16 amino acids long. CDR3 residues: CASIPVRTGGNTEAFF. The CDR3 DNA reads as TGTGCCAGCATCCCCGTCCGGACGGGCGGTAACACTGAAGCTTTCTTT.

This CDR3 is CASSQGRLDFYNEQYF. DNA of the CDR3: TGCGCCAGCAGCCAGGGTCGACTTGACTTTTACAATGAGCAGTACTTC. V usage is TRBV4-1 and J usage is TRBJ2-1, with unresolved D. The DNA end is a closer match to TRBJ2-7, so the J assignment may be wrong. This CDR3 spans 16 amino acids. Germline CDR1 is MGHRA and CDR2 is YSYEKL.

The J gene is TRBJ1-5, the V gene TRBV9, with D uncertain. V was shortened by 2 bases and J by 7 bases, with 13 bases between the two germline ends. The germline gives CDR1 SGDLS, CDR2 YYNGEE. This CDR3 comprises 14 residues. The CDR3 protein is CASSVRAGTQPQHF. DNA of the CDR3: TGTGCCAGCAGCGTGAGGGCAGGAACACAGCCCCAGCATTTT. The full variable domain, its missing parts supplied by reference TRBV9 and TRBJ1-5, is DSGVTQTPKHLITATGQRVTLRCSPRSGDLSVYWYQQSLDQGLQFLIQYYNGEERAKGNILERFSAQQFPDLHSELNLSSLELGDSALYFCASSVRAGTQPQHFGDGTRLSIL.

V usage is TRBV7-9 and J usage is TRBJ2-2; the D is unclear. V was cut by 4 bases and J by 5 bases, with 8 bases left in between. CDR3 length: 13 amino acids. Germline values: CDR1 SEHNR, CDR2 FQNEAQ (reference sequence). For the CDR3, the DNA is TGTGCCAGCAGCTCGGCCCCTACCGGGGAGCTGTTTTTT. Protein sequence: CASSSAPTGELFF.

The V gene is TRBV29-1, the J gene TRBJ2-5, with D unclear. This CDR3 has 15 residues. Trimming shortened V by 4 bases and J by 5 bases, and 20 bases separated the two germline ends. Germline CDR1 reads SQVTM; CDR2 reads ANQGSEA. The CDR3 here is CSVGDPWGRGETQYF. The CDR3 DNA reads as TGCAGCGTTGGAGACCCGTGGGGTCGTGGCGAGACCCAGTACTTC.

This clonotype turned up a few times. This chain connects TRBV2 to TRBJ2-7; TRBD2 matches at 8 bases. The CDR3 loop spans 13 amino acids. The trim removed 6 bases at V and 5 bases at J, leaving 6 bases unmatched. The V gene's germline CDR1 is SNHLY and CDR2 FYNNEI. CDR3 nucleotides: TGTGCCAGCAGGAGTAGCGGGACGGACGAGCAGTACTTC. This gives the protein CASRSSGTDEQYF.

The CDR3 loop is CASSSGPDNQPQHF. DNA of the CDR3: TGCGCCAGCAGCTCCGGACCCGACAATCAGCCCCAGCATTTT. The V gene is TRBV5-1, the J gene TRBJ1-5; D unresolved. The V gene lost 3 bases and the J gene lost 3 bases, with 10 bases spanning the gap. The CDR3 length is 14 residues. Germline V gene lookup returns CDR1 SGHRS and CDR2 YFSETQ.

The chain carries TRBV7-9 and TRBJ2-1; either TRBD1 or TRBD2 may supply D (5 bases each). Germline CDR1 is SEHNR and CDR2 is FQNEAQ (reference sequence). This CDR3 is built from 15 residues. The V gene lost 6 bases and the J gene lost 6 bases, with 18 bases spanning the gap. This CDR3 reads CASSSGPPGFNEQFF. CDR3 sequence (DNA): TGTGCCAGCAGTTCGGGACCCCCCGGGTTCAATGAGCAGTTCTTC.

This clonotype was seen a handful of times. The chain joins TRBV6-5 to TRBJ2-4; possibly TRBD2 for D (7 bases). CDR1 and CDR2 (germline): MNHEY, SVGAGI. The CDR3 contains 15 residues. The V and J ends lost 2 bases and 13 bases respectively, with 21 bases between them. The CDR3 DNA sequence: TGTGCCAGCAGTTACGATGGGACACCTGGGCGGGAGCAGTACTTC. This sequence encodes CASSYDGTPGREQYF.

The chain recombines TRBV12-5 with TRBJ2-5, with a possible D match to TRBD2 (5 bases). The V and J ends lost 11 bases and 2 bases respectively, with 9 bases between them. Germline V gene lookup returns CDR1 LGHNT and CDR2 FRNRAP. The CDR3 sequence is 11 residues long. For the CDR3, the DNA is TGTGCTCCTTCGGGGCAAGAGACCCAGTACTTC. Its protein is CAPSGQETQYF. Looking up the rest from reference TRBV12-5 and TRBJ2-5 gives the full variable domain: DARVTQTPRHKVTEMGQEVTMRCQPILGHNTVFWYRQTMMQGLELLAYFRNRAPLDDSGMPKDRFSAEMPDATLATLKIQPSEPRDSAVYFCAPSGQETQYFGPGTRLLVL.

This clonotype has only a few counts. V gene TRBV7-8 combines with J gene TRBJ2-3; a possible D gene is TRBD1 (5 bases). The V gene's germline CDR1 is SGHVS and CDR2 FQNEAQ. The CDR3 spans 14 residues. With 2 bases removed from V and 1 base from J, the gap between germline ends came to 7 bases. The CDR3 spells CASSLQGRTDTQYF. CDR3 nucleotide sequence: TGTGCCAGCAGCTTACAGGGCCGCACAGATACGCAGTATTTT.

The chain is built from TRBV7-2 and TRBJ2-2; D is unresolved. Germline V gene data show CDR1 as SGHTA and CDR2 as FQGNSA. The ends were cut back, 5 bases at V and 6 bases at J, with 7 bases in the middle. The CDR3 runs 12 residues. The CDR3 DNA sequence: TGTGCCAGCAGCCTTTTAGCCGGGGAGCTGTTTTTT. Residues: CASSLLAGELFF.

The chain employs TRBV28 and TRBJ2-5, with 8 bases lining up with TRBD1. Germline lookup yields CDR1 MDHEN and CDR2 SYDVKM. This CDR3 has 13 amino acids. The CDR3: CGVGQETQETQYF. CDR3 DNA sequence: TGTGGGGTGGGACAGGAGACACAAGAGACCCAGTACTTC.